This T cell receptor (beta chain) was obtained from a study of vaccination effects on CD4 cells after COVID-19 (dated by TCRdb to between 2022 and 2023). At the level of the whole study: Post-vaccine samples across the study were collected a median of 72 days after the second dose, with a range of 14 to 241. In both COVID-19 convalescent patients and infection-naive vaccine recipients, the study compared SARS-CoV-2 spike-specific CD4+ TCR repertoires from before mRNA vaccination with those from after it. A total of 10 COVID-19 convalescent patients and several SARS-CoV-2-naive healthy vaccine recipients were included in the full study. The Oncomine TCR Beta short-read assay on an Illumina iSeq 100 was used to sequence cultures from other donors in the study.

General conclusions and limits of the study: In healthy vaccine recipients, vaccine-induced clones were almost all SARS-CoV-2 mono-reactive, with only 1 of 255 being cross-reactive with common cold coronaviruses. Clones induced by infection and clones induced by vaccination both contracted markedly at late timepoints after vaccination, which fits with T cell responses waning over time. Limitations of the study were the small number of convalescent patients and the absence of early post-infection timepoints.

To identify antigen-specific CD4+ T cell clonotypes by their expansion, the ViraFEST assay first stimulated PBMC with viral peptide pools and then applied TCR sequencing. After around ten days of culture, CD4+ T cells were isolated with the EasySep CD4+ T cell isolation kit. Participants received two doses of either the BNT162b2 or the mRNA-1273 mRNA SARS-CoV-2 vaccine. The absence of prior SARS-CoV-2 infection in healthy vaccine recipients was confirmed by negative nucleocapsid antibodies before and after vaccination. About 2 million PBMC per well were cultured in IMDM with roughly 5% human AB serum, 9 to 10 IU/ml IL-2 and gentamicin, plus 10 ug/ml peptides. On days 3 and 7, half of the culture medium was replaced with fresh IL-2-containing medium. Each peptide stimulation condition was cultured in triplicate wells unless otherwise noted. PBMC were separated from whole blood using Ficoll-Paque Plus gradient centrifugation and were then either cryopreserved at -140C or used fresh. Overlapping peptide pools spanned the spike proteins of SARS-CoV-2 and the common cold coronaviruses HCoV-NL63, HCoV-OC43 and HCoV-229E. The QIAamp micro DNA kit was used to extract genomic DNA from the cultured CD4+ T cells.

The receptor library was made with the immunoSEQ multiplex PCR assay. DNA from the cultured and isolated CD4+ T cells underwent TCR beta CDR3 sequencing. As for how the authors treated the data: Non-productive TCR sequences were removed and reads were trimmed to the CDR3 region, keeping CDR3s of at least 7 amino acids. Antigen-specific clonotypes were identified using the MANAFEST web app by comparison of expansion in peptide wells against reference cultures. Positive clones required FDR<0.05 expansion versus reference and all other wells, odds ratio above 5, and frequency above 0.1% in two replicate wells. Cross-reactive clonotypes were defined as significantly expanded in SARS-CoV-2 spike wells and in at least one common cold coronavirus spike condition. Using the stringdist R package, CDR3 similarity was measured by Levenshtein distance, and unrooted trees were constructed with ape in R 3.6.1. The clones in this table, taken by TCRdb from immuneACCESS, are in-frame only. Not every clone is retained; where verified, under half of the shortfall comes from an unresolved V gene, and the cause of the rest is unknown. The V and J calls and the clone size are those of that table, but D and trimming were determined from the DNA. The sample has roughly 70,000 clones on record, just under 75% of them singletons. The top ten clonotypes cover about 1.6% of the sample.

This clone was seen a handful of times. Its antigen is unknown. Qualities for individual bases were not recorded, and no much larger clone is one base off. The origin of this receptor is a human donor who received a COVID-19 vaccine. Sequencing used CD4+ T cells from PBMCs cultured with HCoV-229E spike peptides, obtained after COVID-19 vaccination. The sample's cell subset or site label, in plain terms: HCoV-229E spike overlapping peptide pool stimulation.

The CDR3 amino acid sequence is: CASTGQHNSPLHF. The nucleotide sequence reads TGTGCCAGCACGGGACAGCATAATTCACCCCTCCACTTT. The chain employs TRBV2 and TRBJ1-6, and 7 bases in between align with TRBD1. The germline V gene supplies CDR1 SNHLY and CDR2 FYNNEI. Here V drops 7 bases and J drops 5 bases, and the junction holds 2 bases not matched to any gene. From its cysteine to its phenylalanine, the CDR3 spans 13 amino acids. Kept here is only the CDR3 DNA, which spans 39 bases and is read in frame from base 1. Outside the CDR3, residues come from the reference TRBV2 and TRBJ1-6 proteins, so the full variable domain is: EPEVTQTPSHQVTQMGQEVILRCVPISNHLYFYWYRQILGQKVEFLVSFYNNEISEKSEIFDDQFSVERPDGSNFTLKIRSTKLEDSAMYFCASTGQHNSPLHFGNGTRLTVT.